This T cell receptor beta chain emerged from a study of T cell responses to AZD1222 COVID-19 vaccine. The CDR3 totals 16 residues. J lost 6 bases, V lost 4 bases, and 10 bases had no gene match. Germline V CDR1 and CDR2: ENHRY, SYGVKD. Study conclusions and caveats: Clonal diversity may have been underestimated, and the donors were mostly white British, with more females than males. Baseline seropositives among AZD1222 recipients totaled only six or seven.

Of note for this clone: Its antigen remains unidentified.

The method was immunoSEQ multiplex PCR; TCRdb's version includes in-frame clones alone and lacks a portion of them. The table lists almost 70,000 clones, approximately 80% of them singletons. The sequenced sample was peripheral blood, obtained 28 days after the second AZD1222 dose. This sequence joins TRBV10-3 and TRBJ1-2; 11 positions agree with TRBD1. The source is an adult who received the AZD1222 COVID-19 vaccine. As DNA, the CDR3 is TGTGCCATCAGTGGGTACTCACCGGGACAGGGGGATGGCTACACCTTC. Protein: CAISGYSPGQGDGYTF.